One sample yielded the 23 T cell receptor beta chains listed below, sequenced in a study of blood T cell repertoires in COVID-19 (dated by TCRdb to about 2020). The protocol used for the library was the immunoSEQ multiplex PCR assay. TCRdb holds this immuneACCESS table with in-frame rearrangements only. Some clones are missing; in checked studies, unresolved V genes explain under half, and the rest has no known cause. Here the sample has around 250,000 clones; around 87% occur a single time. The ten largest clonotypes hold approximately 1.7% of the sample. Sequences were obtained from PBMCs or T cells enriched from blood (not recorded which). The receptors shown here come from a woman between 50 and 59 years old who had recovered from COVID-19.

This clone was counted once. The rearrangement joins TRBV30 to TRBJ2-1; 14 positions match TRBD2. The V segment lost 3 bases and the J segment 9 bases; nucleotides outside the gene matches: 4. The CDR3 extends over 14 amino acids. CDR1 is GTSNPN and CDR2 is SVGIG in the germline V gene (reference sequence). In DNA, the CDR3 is TGTGCCTGGAGGGGGACTAGCGGGAGTATTGAGCAGTTCTTC. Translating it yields CAWRGTSGSIEQFF.

The CDR3 DNA reads TGTGCCAGTAGTATGGACTCCGGGACATGGGGGCTCGAGCAGTACTTC. It encodes CASSMDSGTWGLEQYF. The chain joins TRBV19 to TRBJ2-7; the D gene is possibly TRBD1 (6 bases). V was pared by 3 bases and J by 6 bases, with 21 bases between. Germline CDR1 reads LNHDA; CDR2 reads SQIVND (reference sequence). This CDR3 has 16 residues.

CDR3 region: CASSFSGQGSYEQYF. The CDR3 coding sequence is TGTGCCAGCAGTTTTTCGGGACAGGGTTCCTACGAGCAGTACTTC. The genes are TRBV28 and TRBJ2-7, with 9 bases lining up with TRBD1. The J segment lost 1 base and the V segment lost 3 bases, leaving 4 bases of the junction unmatched. The CDR3 spans 15 residues. CDR1 is MDHEN and CDR2 is SYDVKM in the germline V gene.

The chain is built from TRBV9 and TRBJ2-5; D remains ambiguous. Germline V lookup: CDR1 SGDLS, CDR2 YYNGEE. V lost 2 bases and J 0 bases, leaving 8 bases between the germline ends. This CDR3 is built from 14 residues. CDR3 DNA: TGTGCCAGCAGCGTTGCAGCGTACCAAGAGACCCAGTACTTC. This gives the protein CASSVAAYQETQYF.

CDR3 sequence reads: CASRIAMGDEQYF. CDR3 DNA: TGTGCCAGCAGAATTGCCATGGGCGACGAGCAGTACTTC. V usage is TRBV27 and J usage is TRBJ2-7; D not certain. Germline CDR1 and CDR2: MNHEY and SMNVEV (reference sequence). This CDR3 is built from 13 residues. Trimming removed 6 bases from V and 5 bases from J, with 14 bases in between.

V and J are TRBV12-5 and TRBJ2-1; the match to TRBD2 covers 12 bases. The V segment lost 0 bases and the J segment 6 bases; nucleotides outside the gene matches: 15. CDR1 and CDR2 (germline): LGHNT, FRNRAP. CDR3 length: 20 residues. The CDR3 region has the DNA TGTGCTAGTGGTTTGGTCCGACTAGCGGGAGTACCTACCGTAGGCAATGAGCAGTTCTTC. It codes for CASGLVRLAGVPTVGNEQFF.

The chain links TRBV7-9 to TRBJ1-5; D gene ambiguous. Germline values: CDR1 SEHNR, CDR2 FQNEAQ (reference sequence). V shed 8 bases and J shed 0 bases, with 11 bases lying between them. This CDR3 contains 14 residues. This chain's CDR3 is CASSSGYSNQPQHF. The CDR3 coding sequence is TGTGCCAGCTCTTCAGGATATAGCAATCAGCCCCAGCATTTT.

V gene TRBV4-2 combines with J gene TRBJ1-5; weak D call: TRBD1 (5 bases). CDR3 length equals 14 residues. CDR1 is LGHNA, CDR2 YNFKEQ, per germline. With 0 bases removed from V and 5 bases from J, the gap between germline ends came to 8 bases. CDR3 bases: TGTGCCAGCAGCCAAGATCGGGGGGATCAGCCCCAGCATTTT. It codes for CASSQDRGDQPQHF.

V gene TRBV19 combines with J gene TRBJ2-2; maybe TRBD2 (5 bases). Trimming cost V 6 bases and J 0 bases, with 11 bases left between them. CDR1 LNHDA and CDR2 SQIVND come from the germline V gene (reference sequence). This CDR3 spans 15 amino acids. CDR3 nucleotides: TGTGCCAGTAGACGGACTGGGGCGAACACCGGGGAGCTGTTTTTT. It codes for CASRRTGANTGELFF.

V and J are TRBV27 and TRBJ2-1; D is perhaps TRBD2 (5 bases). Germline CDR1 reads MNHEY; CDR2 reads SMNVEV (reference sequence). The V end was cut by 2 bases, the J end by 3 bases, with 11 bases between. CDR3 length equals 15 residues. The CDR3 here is CASSLSGSFYNEQFF. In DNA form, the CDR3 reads TGTGCCAGCAGTTTAAGTGGGAGCTTCTACAATGAGCAGTTCTTC.

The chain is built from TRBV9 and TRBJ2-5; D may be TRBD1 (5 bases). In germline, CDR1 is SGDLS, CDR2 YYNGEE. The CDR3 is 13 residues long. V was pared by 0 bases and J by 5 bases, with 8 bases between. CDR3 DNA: TGTGCCAGCAGCGTAGGGACATCGGAGACCCAGTACTTC. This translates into CASSVGTSETQYF.

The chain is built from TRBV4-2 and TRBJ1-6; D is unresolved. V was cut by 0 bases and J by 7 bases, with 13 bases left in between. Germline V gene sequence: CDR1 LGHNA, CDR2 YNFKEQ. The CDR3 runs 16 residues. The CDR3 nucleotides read TGTGCCAGCAGCCAAGAAGTCGGCGACACGAATTCACCCCTCCACTTT. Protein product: CASSQEVGDTNSPLHF.

The CDR3 DNA sequence: TGTGCCAGCAGCTTAAGGACAGATAACACCGGGGAGCTGTTTTTT. Translating gives CASSLRTDNTGELFF. This chain links TRBV11-3 with TRBJ2-2; D possibly corresponds to TRBD1 (6 bases). Germline V gives CDR1 SGHNT, CDR2 YENEEA. V was cut by 2 bases and J by 2 bases, with 9 bases left in between. This CDR3 has 15 residues.

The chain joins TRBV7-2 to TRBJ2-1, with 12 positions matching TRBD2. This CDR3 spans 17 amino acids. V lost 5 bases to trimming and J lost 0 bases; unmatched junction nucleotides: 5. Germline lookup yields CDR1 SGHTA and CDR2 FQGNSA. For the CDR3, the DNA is TGTGCCAGCAGCAAGGGACTAGCGGGCCCCTCCTACAATGAGCAGTTCTTC. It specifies CASSKGLAGPSYNEQFF.

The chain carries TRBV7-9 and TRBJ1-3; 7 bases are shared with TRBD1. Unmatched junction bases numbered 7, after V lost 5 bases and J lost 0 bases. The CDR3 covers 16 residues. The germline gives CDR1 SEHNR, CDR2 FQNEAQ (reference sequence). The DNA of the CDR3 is TGTGCCAGCAGCGCCCCGACAGGGATCTCTGGAAACACCATATATTTT. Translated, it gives CASSAPTGISGNTIYF.

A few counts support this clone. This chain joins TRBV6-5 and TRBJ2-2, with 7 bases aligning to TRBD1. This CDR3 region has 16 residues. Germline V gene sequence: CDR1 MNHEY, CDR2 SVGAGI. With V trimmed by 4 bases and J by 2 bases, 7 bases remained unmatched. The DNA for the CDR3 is TGTGCCAGCAGTTTCGGTCGACAGGGAAACACCGGGGAGCTGTTTTTT. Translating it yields CASSFGRQGNTGELFF.

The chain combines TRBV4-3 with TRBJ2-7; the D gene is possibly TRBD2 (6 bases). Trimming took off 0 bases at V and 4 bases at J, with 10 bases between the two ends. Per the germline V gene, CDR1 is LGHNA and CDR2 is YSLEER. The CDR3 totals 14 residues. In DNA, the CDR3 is TGCGCCAGCAGCCAAGATCCCAGCGGGTACGAGCAGTACTTC. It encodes CASSQDPSGYEQYF.

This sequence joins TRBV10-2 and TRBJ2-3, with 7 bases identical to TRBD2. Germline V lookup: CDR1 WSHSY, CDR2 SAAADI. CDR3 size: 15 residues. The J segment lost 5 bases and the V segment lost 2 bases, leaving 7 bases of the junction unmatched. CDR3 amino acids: CASSEGGSKIDTQYF. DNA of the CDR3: TGCGCCAGCAGTGAGGGCGGGAGTAAGATAGATACGCAGTATTTT.

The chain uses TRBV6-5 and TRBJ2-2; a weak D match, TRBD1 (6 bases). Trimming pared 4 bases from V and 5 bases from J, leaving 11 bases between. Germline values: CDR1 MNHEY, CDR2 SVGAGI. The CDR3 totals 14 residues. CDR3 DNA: TGTGCCAGCAGTTCTGCCGGGACAACCGGGGAGCTGTTTTTT. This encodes CASSSAGTTGELFF.

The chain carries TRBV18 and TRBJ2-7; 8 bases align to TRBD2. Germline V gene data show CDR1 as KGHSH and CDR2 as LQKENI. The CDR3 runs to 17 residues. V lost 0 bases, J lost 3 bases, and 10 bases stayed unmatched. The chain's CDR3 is CASSPPTSVDNFYEQYF. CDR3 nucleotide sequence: TGTGCCAGCTCACCACCGACTAGCGTGGACAACTTCTACGAGCAGTACTTC. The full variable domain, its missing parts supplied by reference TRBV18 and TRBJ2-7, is NAGVMQNPRHLVRRRGQEARLRCSPMKGHSHVYWYRQLPEEGLKFMVYLQKENIIDESGMPKERFSAEFPKEGPSILRIQQVVRGDSAAYFCASSPPTSVDNFYEQYFGPGTRLTVT.

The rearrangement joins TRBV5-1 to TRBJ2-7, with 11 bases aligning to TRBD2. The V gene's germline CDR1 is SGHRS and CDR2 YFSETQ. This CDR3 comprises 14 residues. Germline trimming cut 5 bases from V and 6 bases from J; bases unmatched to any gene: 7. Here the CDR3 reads CASSQLAGGGEQYF. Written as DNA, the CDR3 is TGCGCCAGCAGTCAGTTAGCGGGAGGGGGCGAGCAGTACTTC.

In nucleotides, the CDR3 is TGTGCCAGCTCACCGCAGGGGGCGGTCAGCAATCAGCCCCAGCATTTT. Its translation is CASSPQGAVSNQPQHF. The chain recombines TRBV18 with TRBJ1-5; 8 bases line up with TRBD1. Germline V lookup: CDR1 KGHSH, CDR2 LQKENI. The CDR3 is made up of 16 amino acids. Unmatched junction bases numbered 5, after V lost 3 bases and J lost 1 base.

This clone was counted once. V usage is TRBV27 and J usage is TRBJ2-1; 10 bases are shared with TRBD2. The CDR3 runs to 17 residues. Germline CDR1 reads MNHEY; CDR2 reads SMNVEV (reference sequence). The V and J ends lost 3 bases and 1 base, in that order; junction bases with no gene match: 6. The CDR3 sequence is CASSLVLLAGSYNEQFF. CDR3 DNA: TGTGCCAGCAGTTTGGTGTTACTAGCGGGATCCTACAATGAGCAGTTCTTC.